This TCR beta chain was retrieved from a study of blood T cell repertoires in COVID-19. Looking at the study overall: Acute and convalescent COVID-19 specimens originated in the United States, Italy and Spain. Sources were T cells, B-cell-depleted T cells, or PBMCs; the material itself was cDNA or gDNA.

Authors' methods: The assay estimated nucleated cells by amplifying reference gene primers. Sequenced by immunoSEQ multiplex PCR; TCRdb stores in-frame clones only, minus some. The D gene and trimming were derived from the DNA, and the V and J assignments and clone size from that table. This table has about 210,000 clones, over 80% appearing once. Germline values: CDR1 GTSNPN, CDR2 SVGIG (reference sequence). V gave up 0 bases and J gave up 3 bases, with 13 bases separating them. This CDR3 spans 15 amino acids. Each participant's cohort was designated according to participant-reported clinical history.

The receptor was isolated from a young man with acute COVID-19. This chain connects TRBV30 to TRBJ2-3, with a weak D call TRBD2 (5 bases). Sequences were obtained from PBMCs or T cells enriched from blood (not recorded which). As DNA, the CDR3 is TGTGCCTGGAGTGTAACGGGGAGTGGAACAGATACGCAGTATTTT. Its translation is CAWSVTGSGTDTQYF.